A selection of T cell receptor beta chains follows, all from one sample in a study of shared clonotypes between healthy human individuals. TCRdb's table, derived via immunoSEQ multiplex PCR, lists solely in-frame clones and lacks some. The sample yields a few million clones, about 94% seen once. Sequenced material: naive CD8+ T cells from PBMCs. The receptor source for this set is a man aged 18 to 29 in good health. Some clones in this sample may be carry-over from other donors' samples. CDR3s include the opening cysteine and the closing phenylalanine or tryptophan. The D gene is left open where the match is weak. Clone size is stated in some rows and not others, as once, few, many or a class when expanded.

j_call v_call d_call clone_size cdr3_aa cdr3_nt
TRBJ2-1 TRBV28 - - CASSHGSYEQFF TGTGCCAGCAGCCACGGGTCCTATGAGCAGTTCTTC
TRBJ2-7 TRBV4-1 TRBD2 - CASSQESTSGYEQYF TGCGCCAGCAGCCAAGAATCGACTAGCGGCTACGAGCAGTACTTC
TRBJ2-7 TRBV27 TRBD2 - CATYGLAGVHGSYEQYF TGTGCCACCTACGGGCTAGCGGGAGTTCACGGCTCCTACGAGCAGTACTTC
TRBJ1-2 TRBV5-4 TRBD1 - CASSLGAGGAGGYTF TGTGCCAGCAGCTTGGGTGCAGGGGGCGCCGGCGGCTACACCTTC
TRBJ1-1 TRBV4-1 - - CASSQLVTGMVTEAFF TGCGCCAGCAGCCAACTCGTCACAGGGATGGTCACTGAAGCTTTCTTT
TRBJ2-1 TRBV7-9 TRBD1 - CASSLWTGIFF TGTGCCAGCAGCTTATGGACAGGGATATTCTTC
TRBJ2-6 TRBV13 - - CASSLGGRVNSGANVLTF TGTGCCAGCAGCCTCGGGGGCAGGGTCAACTCTGGGGCCAACGTCCTGACTTTC
TRBJ2-3 TRBV7-2 - - CASSLIGSTDTQYF TGTGCCAGCAGCTTAATTGGGAGCACAGATACGCAGTATTTT
TRBJ1-4 TRBV7-9 TRBD1 - CASSPSGQGGEKLFF TGTGCCAGCAGCCCTTCAGGACAGGGCGGTGAAAAACTGTTTTTT
TRBJ2-7 TRBV6-5 TRBD1 - CASSPGTGISQQYF TGTGCCAGCAGTCCCGGGACAGGGATAAGCCAGCAGTACTTC
TRBJ1-1 TRBV30 - - CAWSVLRQLNTEAFF TGTGCCTGGAGTGTACTCCGACAGTTGAACACTGAAGCTTTCTTT
TRBJ2-7 TRBV7-9 TRBD1 - CASSPRDRVYEQYF TGTGCCAGCAGCCCCCGGGACAGGGTCTACGAGCAGTACTTC
TRBJ2-7 TRBV5-4 - - CASSRGGRYSYEQYF TGTGCCAGCAGCCGAGGAGGGAGGTACTCCTACGAGCAGTACTTC
TRBJ2-1 TRBV9 - - CASSVSGLAYNEQFF TGTGCCAGCAGCGTTAGCGGCCTAGCCTACAATGAGCAGTTCTTC
TRBJ2-1 TRBV7-6 - once CASSLVLAPLYNEQFF TGTGCCAGCAGCCTGGTTCTAGCGCCCCTCTACAATGAGCAGTTCTTC
TRBJ1-1 TRBV4-1 - - CASSQDLVGTEAFF TGCGCCAGCAGCCAAGACCTGGTAGGTACTGAAGCTTTCTTT
TRBJ2-7 TRBV5-5 - - CASLGGREQYF TGTGCCAGCCTCGGCGGGCGCGAGCAGTACTTC
TRBJ1-2 TRBV28 - - CASSSNREFGYGYTF TGTGCCAGCAGTTCAAACAGGGAATTTGGCTATGGCTACACCTTC
TRBJ1-2 TRBV27 - - CASSLVGGTNYGYTF TGTGCCAGCAGTTTAGTAGGGGGGACTAACTATGGCTACACCTTC
TRBJ2-1 TRBV9 - - CASSEGGYNEQFF TGTGCCAGCAGCGAGGGGGGCTACAATGAGCAGTTCTTC
TRBJ1-1 TRBV19 TRBD1 - CASSIDQGQGWNTEAFF TGTGCCAGTAGTATAGACCAAGGACAGGGGTGGAACACTGAAGCTTTCTTT
TRBJ1-3 TRBV28 - - CASSSGNTIYF TGTGCCAGCAGTTCTGGAAACACCATATATTTT
TRBJ2-7 TRBV28 - - CASTGGGVVGYEQYF TGTGCCAGCACAGGAGGAGGGGTTGTGGGCTACGAGCAGTACTTC
TRBJ1-2 TRBV5-1 TRBD1 once CASKEQGGTNYGYTF TGCGCCAGCAAGGAACAGGGGGGTACTAACTATGGCTACACCTTC
TRBJ2-5 TRBV4-3 - - CASSQDLDERNIGTQYF TGCGCCAGCAGCCAAGACCTCGATGAGCGGAATATCGGGACCCAGTACTTC
TRBJ1-5 TRBV28 - - CASSFGEGFNQPQHF TGTGCCAGCAGTTTTGGGGAGGGATTCAATCAGCCCCAGCATTTT
TRBJ1-2 TRBV27 - - CATRGTFYGYTF TGTGCCACCAGGGGCACCTTCTATGGCTACACCTTC
TRBJ2-1 TRBV15 - - CATSRDKWIRGSYNEQFF TGTGCCACCAGCAGAGATAAGTGGATTCGTGGCTCCTACAATGAGCAGTTCTTC
TRBJ1-1 TRBV6-6 - - CASSYSLGKNTEAFF TGTGCCAGCAGTTACTCGTTAGGGAAGAACACTGAAGCTTTCTTT
TRBJ2-5 TRBV9 TRBD2 - CASSDYSGRPGETQYF TGTGCCAGCAGCGATTATAGCGGGAGGCCTGGGGAGACCCAGTACTTC
TRBJ1-2 TRBV5-1 - - CASGFGQSYTF TGCGCCAGCGGCTTCGGGCAGAGCTACACCTTC
TRBJ1-1 TRBV27 - - CASVNGGGTEAFF TGTGCCAGCGTTAACGGGGGTGGCACTGAAGCTTTCTTT
TRBJ2-1 TRBV10-3 - - CAIRADSYSEQFF TGTGCCATTCGGGCGGACAGCTACTCTGAGCAGTTCTTC
TRBJ2-7 TRBV14 - - CASSQDRSAGNEQYF TGTGCCAGCAGCCAAGATCGGTCCGCAGGAAACGAGCAGTACTTC
TRBJ2-1 TRBV15 - - CATREESSYNEQFF TGTGCCACCAGGGAGGAAAGCTCCTACAATGAGCAGTTCTTC
TRBJ2-7 TRBV27 - - CASSSPEGAYEQYF TGTGCCAGCAGTAGTCCGGAAGGAGCCTACGAGCAGTACTTC
TRBJ1-1 TRBV7-9 - - CASSLEPLHTEAFF TGTGCCAGCAGCTTAGAGCCCTTGCACACTGAAGCTTTCTTT
TRBJ2-3 TRBV28 - - CASSLLGGTSTDTQYF TGTGCCAGCAGTTTATTGGGGGGAACTAGCACAGATACGCAGTATTTT
TRBJ2-5 TRBV27 TRBD2 - CASRFRAGGETQYF TGTGCCAGCAGATTCCGGGCGGGAGGGGAGACCCAGTACTTC
TRBJ2-3 TRBV7-8 TRBD2 - CASSFGLAGVTDTQYF TGTGCCAGCAGCTTCGGACTAGCGGGAGTCACAGATACGCAGTATTTT
TRBJ2-6 TRBV7-9 - - CASSLAVLTF TGTGCCAGCAGCTTAGCCGTCCTGACTTTC
TRBJ1-3 TRBV28 - - CASSLSRDGNTIYF TGTGCCAGCAGTTTGAGTAGGGATGGAAACACCATATATTTT
TRBJ2-5 TRBV4-3 - - CASSQERAMEQYF TGCGCCAGCAGCCAAGAGAGGGCCATGGAGCAGTACTTC
TRBJ2-1 TRBV18 - - CASSPAESYNEQFF TGTGCCAGCTCACCCGCCGAGAGCTACAATGAGCAGTTCTTC
TRBJ1-5 TRBV7-9 - few CASSLGREQPQHF TGTGCCAGCAGCTTAGGACGAGAGCAGCCCCAGCATTTT
TRBJ1-1 TRBV7-3 TRBD1 - CASSLGDRTGAFF TGTGCCAGCAGCTTAGGGGACAGGACGGGAGCTTTCTTT
TRBJ2-7 TRBV25-1 - - CASSEPGTYEQYF TGTGCCAGCAGTGAACCCGGGACCTACGAGCAGTACTTC
TRBJ2-5 TRBV5-4 - - CASSFSGYMETQYF TGTGCCAGCAGCTTTTCAGGGTATATGGAGACCCAGTACTTC
TRBJ1-5 TRBV6-1 - - CASSGLRQSNQPQHF TGTGCCAGCAGTGGGTTGAGACAGAGCAATCAGCCCCAGCATTTT
TRBJ1-1 TRBV7-2 - - CASSLSLGYTEAFF TGTGCCAGCAGCTTATCTTTGGGATATACTGAAGCTTTCTTT
TRBJ2-6 TRBV7-8 - once CASSLAVGPLSGANVLTF TGTGCCAGCAGCTTAGCGGTGGGCCCCCTCTCTGGGGCCAACGTCCTGACTTTC
TRBJ2-5 TRBV9 TRBD2 - CASSVGGQVGLAEETQYF TGTGCCAGCAGCGTAGGGGGACAGGTAGGACTAGCGGAAGAGACCCAGTACTTC
TRBJ2-7 TRBV19 TRBD2 once CASSPSGRAYEQYF TGTGCCAGTAGTCCTAGCGGGAGGGCCTACGAGCAGTACTTC
TRBJ1-5 TRBV27 - once CASSPLTGSNQPQHF TGTGCCAGCAGTCCCTTGACAGGTAGCAATCAGCCCCAGCATTTT
TRBJ2-7 TRBV5-1 TRBD1 - CASSFGQGPYEQYF TGCGCCAGCAGCTTTGGACAGGGACCCTACGAGCAGTACTTC
TRBJ2-3 TRBV9 - - CASSVTGFPSGDTQYF TGTGCCAGCAGCGTCACTGGTTTTCCGAGCGGAGATACGCAGTATTTT
TRBJ2-3 TRBV19 - - CASSLRGAGSDTQYF TGTGCCAGTAGTCTGCGGGGAGCGGGCTCAGATACGCAGTATTTT
TRBJ2-5 TRBV7-7 TRBD1 - CASSSGDSGAKRGTQYF TGTGCCAGCAGTTCAGGGGACAGTGGGGCGAAAAGGGGGACCCAGTACTTC